This T cell receptor delta chain was sequenced during a study of gamma-delta T cells after stem cell transplantation. J was trimmed by 1 base and V by 0 bases; bases with no gene match: 4. The germline gives CDR1 GEAIGNYY, CDR2 EKD. The CDR3 covers 15 residues. In the case of this clone: The same CDR3 is also encoded by other DNA sequences in this sample.

TCRdb processed the RT-PCR reads again with the CATT caller. The repertoire has approximately 1,400 delta-chain clones, 8.7% of them found once; the top ten carry approximately 24%. Sequencing was performed on gamma-delta T cells. This sequence joins TRDV2 and TRDJ1; 7 bases line up with TRDD3. This TCR was recovered from a human donor. It is not recorded whose cells these are; they may come from a transplant donor. Here the CDR3 reads CACDTVGGSTDKLIF. The CDR3 nucleotides are TGTGCCTGTGACACCGTTGGGGGAAGCACCGATAAACTCATCTTT.